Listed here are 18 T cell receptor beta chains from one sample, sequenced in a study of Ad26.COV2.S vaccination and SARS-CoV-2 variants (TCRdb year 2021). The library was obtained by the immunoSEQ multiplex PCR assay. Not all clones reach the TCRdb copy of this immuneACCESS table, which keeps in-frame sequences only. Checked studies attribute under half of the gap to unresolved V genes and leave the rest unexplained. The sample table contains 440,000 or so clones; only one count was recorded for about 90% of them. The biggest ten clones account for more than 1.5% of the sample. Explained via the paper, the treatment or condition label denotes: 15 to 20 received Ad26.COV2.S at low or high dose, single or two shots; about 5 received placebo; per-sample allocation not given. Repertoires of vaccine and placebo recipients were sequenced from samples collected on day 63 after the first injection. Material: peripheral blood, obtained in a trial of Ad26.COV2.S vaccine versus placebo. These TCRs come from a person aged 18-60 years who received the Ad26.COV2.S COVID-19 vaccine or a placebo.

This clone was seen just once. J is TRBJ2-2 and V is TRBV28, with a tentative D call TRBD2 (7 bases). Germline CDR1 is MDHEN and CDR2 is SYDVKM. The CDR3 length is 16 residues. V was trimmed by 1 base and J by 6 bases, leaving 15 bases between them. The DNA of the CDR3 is TGTGCCAGCAGTTTATTTGCGGGGGCCTTTCCCGGGGAGCTGTTTTTT. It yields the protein CASSLFAGAFPGELFF.

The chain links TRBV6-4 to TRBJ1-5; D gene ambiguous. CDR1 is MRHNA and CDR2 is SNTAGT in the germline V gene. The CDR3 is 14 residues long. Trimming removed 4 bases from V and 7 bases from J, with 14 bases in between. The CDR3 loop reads CASSASVGGQPQHF. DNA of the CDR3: TGTGCCAGCAGTGCGTCTGTAGGAGGACAGCCCCAGCATTTT.

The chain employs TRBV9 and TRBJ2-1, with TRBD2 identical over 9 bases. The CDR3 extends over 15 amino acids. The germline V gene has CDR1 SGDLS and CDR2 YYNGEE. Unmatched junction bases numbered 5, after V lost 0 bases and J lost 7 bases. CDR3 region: CASSVGSGGPNEQFF. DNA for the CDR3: TGTGCCAGCAGCGTAGGCAGCGGGGGGCCGAATGAGCAGTTCTTC.

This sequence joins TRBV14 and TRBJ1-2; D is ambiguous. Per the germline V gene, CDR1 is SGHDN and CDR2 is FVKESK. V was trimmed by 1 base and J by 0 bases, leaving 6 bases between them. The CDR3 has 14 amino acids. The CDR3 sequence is CASSQVITNYGYTF. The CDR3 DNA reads TGTGCCAGCAGCCAAGTTATAACTAACTATGGCTACACCTTC. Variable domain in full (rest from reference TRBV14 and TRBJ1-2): EAGVTQFPSHSVIEKGQTVTLRCDPISGHDNLYWYRRVMGKEIKFLLHFVKESKQDESGMPNNRFLAERTGGTYSTLKVQPAELEDSGVYFCASSQVITNYGYTFGSGTRLTVV.

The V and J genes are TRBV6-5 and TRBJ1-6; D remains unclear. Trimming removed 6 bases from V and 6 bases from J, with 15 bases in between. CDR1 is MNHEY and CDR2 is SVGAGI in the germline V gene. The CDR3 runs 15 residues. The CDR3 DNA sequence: TGTGCCAGCAGAACAGACTTAGCTTCTAATTCACCCCTCCACTTT. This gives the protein CASRTDLASNSPLHF.

The CDR3 DNA is TGTGCCAGCAGTTATAAGGACAGCAACTATGGCTACACCTTC. Residues: CASSYKDSNYGYTF. This chain joins TRBV6-6 and TRBJ1-2; possibly TRBD1 for D (6 bases). CDR1 is MNHNY and CDR2 is SVGAGI in the germline V gene (reference sequence). V lost 3 bases to trimming and J lost 2 bases, with 10 bases between them. This CDR3 has 14 residues.

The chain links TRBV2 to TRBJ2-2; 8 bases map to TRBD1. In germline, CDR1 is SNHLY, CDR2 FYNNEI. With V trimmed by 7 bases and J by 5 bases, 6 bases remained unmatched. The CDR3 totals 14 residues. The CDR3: CASIQGAYTGELFF. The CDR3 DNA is TGTGCCAGCATCCAGGGGGCATATACCGGGGAGCTGTTTTTT.

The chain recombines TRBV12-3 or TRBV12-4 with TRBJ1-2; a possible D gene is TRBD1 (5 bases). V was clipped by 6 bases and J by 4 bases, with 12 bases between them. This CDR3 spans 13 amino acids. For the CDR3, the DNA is TGTGCCAGCAGCCCGGGACGGCTCTATGGCTACACCTTC. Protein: CASSPGRLYGYTF.

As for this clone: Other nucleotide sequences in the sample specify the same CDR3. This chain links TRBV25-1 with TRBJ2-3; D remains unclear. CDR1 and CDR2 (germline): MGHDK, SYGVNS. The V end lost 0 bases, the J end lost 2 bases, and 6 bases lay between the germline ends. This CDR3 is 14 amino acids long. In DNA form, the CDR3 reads TGTGCCAGCAGTGAATACTCCCTCACAGATACGCAGTATTTT. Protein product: CASSEYSLTDTQYF.

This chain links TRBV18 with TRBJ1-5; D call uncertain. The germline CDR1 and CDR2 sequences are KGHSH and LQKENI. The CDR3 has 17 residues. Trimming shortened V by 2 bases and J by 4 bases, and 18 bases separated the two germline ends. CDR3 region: CASSPYAADPLNQPQHF. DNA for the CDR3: TGTGCCAGCTCACCATACGCCGCGGACCCTCTGAATCAGCCCCAGCATTTT.

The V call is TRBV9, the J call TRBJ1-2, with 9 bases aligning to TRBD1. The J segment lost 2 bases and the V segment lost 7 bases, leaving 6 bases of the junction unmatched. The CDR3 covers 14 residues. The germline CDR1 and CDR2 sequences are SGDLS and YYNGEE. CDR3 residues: CASVSGTGNYGYTF. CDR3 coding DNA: TGTGCCAGCGTCTCCGGGACAGGGAACTATGGCTACACCTTC.

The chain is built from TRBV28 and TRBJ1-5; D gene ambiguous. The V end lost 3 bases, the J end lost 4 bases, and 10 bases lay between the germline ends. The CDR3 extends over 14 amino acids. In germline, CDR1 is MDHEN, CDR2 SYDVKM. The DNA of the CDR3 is TGTGCCAGCAGTTTTGAGGTCGGGAATCAGCCCCAGCATTTT. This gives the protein CASSFEVGNQPQHF.

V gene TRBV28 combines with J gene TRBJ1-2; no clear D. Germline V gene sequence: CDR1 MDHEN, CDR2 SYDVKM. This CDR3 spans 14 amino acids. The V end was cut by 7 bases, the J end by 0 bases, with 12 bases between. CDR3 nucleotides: TGTGCCAGCATTAGAGGGCGAGCTAACTATGGCTACACCTTC. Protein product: CASIRGRANYGYTF.

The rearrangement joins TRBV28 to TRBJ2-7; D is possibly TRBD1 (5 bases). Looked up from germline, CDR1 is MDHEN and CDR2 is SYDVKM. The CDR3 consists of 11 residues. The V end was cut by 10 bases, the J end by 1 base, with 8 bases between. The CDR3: CATTASYEQYF. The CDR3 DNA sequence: TGTGCCACGACAGCGTCCTACGAGCAGTACTTC. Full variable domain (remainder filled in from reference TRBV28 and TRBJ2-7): DVKVTQSSRYLVKRTGEKVFLECVQDMDHENMFWYRQDPGLGLRLIYFSYDVKMKEKGDIPEGYSVSREKKERFSLILESASTNQTSMYLCATTASYEQYFGPGTRLTVT.

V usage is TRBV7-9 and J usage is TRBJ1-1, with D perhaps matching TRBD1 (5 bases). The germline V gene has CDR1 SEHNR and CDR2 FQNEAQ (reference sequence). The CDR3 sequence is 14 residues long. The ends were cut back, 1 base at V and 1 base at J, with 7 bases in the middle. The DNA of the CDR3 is TGTGCCAGCAGCTTAGGAGGACAGAACACTGAAGCTTTCTTT. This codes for CASSLGGQNTEAFF.

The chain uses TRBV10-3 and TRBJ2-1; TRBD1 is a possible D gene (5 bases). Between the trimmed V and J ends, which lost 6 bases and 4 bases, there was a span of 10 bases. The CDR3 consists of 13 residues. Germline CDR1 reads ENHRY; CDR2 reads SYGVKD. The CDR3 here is CAISQTDYNEQFF. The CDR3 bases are TGTGCCATCAGCCAGACAGATTACAATGAGCAGTTCTTC.

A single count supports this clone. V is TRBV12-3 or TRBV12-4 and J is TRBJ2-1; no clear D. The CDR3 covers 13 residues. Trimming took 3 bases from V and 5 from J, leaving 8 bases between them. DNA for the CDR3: TGTGCCAGCAGTTTTTTGGCGGACAATGAGCAGTTCTTC. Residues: CASSFLADNEQFF.

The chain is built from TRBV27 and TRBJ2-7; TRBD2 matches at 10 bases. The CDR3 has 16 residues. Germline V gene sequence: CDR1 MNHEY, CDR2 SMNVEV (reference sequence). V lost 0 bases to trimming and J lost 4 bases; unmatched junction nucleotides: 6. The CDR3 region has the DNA TGTGCCAGCAGTTTATCGGCTAGCGGGGGTCAGTACGAGCAGTACTTC. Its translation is CASSLSASGGQYEQYF.